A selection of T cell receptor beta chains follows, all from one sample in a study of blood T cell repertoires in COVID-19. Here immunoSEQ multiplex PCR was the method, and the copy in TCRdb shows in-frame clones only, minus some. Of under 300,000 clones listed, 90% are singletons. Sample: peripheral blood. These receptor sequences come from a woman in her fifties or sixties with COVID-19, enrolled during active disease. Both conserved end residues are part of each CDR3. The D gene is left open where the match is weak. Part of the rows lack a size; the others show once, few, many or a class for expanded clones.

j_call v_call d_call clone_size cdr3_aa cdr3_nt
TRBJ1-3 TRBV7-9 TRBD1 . CASMWQGANTIYF TGTGCCAGCATGTGGCAGGGGGCGAACACCATATATTTT
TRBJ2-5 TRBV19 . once CASSKRQTQYF TGTGCCAGTAGTAAGCGACAGACCCAGTACTTC
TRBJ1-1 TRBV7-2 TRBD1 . CASSRDSAFEAFF TGTGCCAGCAGCAGGGACAGTGCCTTTGAAGCTTTCTTT
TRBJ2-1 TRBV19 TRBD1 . CASSMEDRGWSEQFF TGTGCCAGTAGTATGGAGGACAGGGGTTGGAGTGAGCAGTTCTTC
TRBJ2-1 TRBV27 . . CASSSPPRLDRSYNEQFF TGTGCCAGCAGTTCCCCTCCACGACTAGACCGCTCCTACAATGAGCAGTTCTTC
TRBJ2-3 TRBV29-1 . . CSVETLGLSDTQYF TGCAGCGTTGAAACTCTGGGGCTTTCAGATACGCAGTATTTT
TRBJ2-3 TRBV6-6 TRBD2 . CASSYPGGASTDTQYF TGTGCCAGCAGTTACCCGGGGGGGGCCAGCACAGATACGCAGTATTTT
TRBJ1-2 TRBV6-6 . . CASSSHQIKYGYTF TGTGCCAGCAGTTCTCACCAGATAAAATATGGCTACACCTTC
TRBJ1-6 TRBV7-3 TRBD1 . CASTPPAGQVNSPLHF TGTGCCAGCACCCCCCCCGCTGGACAGGTTAATTCACCCCTCCACTTT
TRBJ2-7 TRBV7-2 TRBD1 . CASSPRGQGGGYEQYF TGTGCCAGCAGCCCCAGGGGACAGGGGGGCGGCTACGAGCAGTACTTC
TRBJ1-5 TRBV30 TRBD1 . CAWSAGGGNQPQHF TGTGCCTGGAGTGCAGGGGGCGGCAATCAGCCCCAGCATTTT
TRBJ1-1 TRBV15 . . CATSRDRGEAFF TGTGCCACCAGCAGAGACAGGGGTGAAGCTTTCTTT
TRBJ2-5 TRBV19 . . CASSIGPLAPLRGETQYF TGTGCCAGTAGTATAGGCCCTCTAGCGCCCCTGAGGGGAGAGACCCAGTACTTC
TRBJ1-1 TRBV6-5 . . CASSYSQGRTEAFF TGTGCCAGCAGTTACTCCCAGGGGCGAACTGAAGCTTTCTTT
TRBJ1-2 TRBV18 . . CASSLGRTGEQSYTF TGTGCCAGCTCACTAGGACGGACCGGGGAACAGAGCTACACCTTC
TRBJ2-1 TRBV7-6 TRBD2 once CASSLAGSSGASSYNEQFF TGTGCCAGCAGCTTAGCGGGGAGTAGCGGGGCCAGCTCCTACAATGAGCAGTTCTTC